These 20 T cell receptor beta chains were all obtained from the same sample, sequenced in a study of T-cell reconstitution after alpha-beta-depleted transplantation in children. This sample's TCRbeta library carried unique molecular identifier barcodes. In TCRdb, the PCR reads were re-called with MiXCR into one record per CDR3 protein. The data show roughly 400,000 distinct CDR3 sequences, 43% seen once. The sample in question was PBMCs, obtained before TCRalphabeta/CD19-depleted stem cell transplant. The receptors derive from a girl between 2 and 10 years old with aplastic anemia, due to receive a stem cell transplant.

This chain uses TRBV12-3 or TRBV12-4 with TRBJ2-1, with 9 bases aligning to TRBD2. This CDR3 comprises 18 residues. V was clipped by 5 bases and J by 5 bases; unmatched bases: 16. CDR3 bases: TGTGCCAGCAGTCTTTACGGCGGGAGGGGACCTAGGGACAATGAGCAGTTCTTC. Translated, it gives CASSLYGGRGPRDNEQFF.

V and J are TRBV4-2 and TRBJ2-5; possible D gene TRBD1, 6 bases. The V gene lost 0 bases and the J gene lost 1 base, with 15 bases spanning the gap. The CDR3 has 17 amino acids. Germline assignment: CDR1 LGHNA and CDR2 YNFKEQ. The CDR3 sequence is CASSQESFGGFQETQYF. CDR3 bases: TGTGCCAGCAGCCAAGAATCTTTTGGGGGCTTCCAAGAGACCCAGTACTTC.

V is TRBV12-3 or TRBV12-4 and J is TRBJ1-5, with TRBD1 as a possible D gene (5 bases). This CDR3 has 16 residues. The V gene lost 1 base and the J gene lost 1 base, with 11 bases spanning the gap. The CDR3 protein is CASSLGGVTSNQPQHF. As DNA, the CDR3 is TGTGCCAGCAGTTTAGGGGGGGTAACGAGCAATCAGCCCCAGCATTTT.

Of note for this clonotype: Sequence at one end of the junction differs from germline and may be a read error. The V call is TRBV20-1, the J call TRBJ1-2, with D unclear. CDR1 DFQATT and CDR2 SNEGSKA come from the germline V gene (reference sequence). CDR3 length equals 10 residues. CDR3 nucleotide sequence: TGCAGTGCTAGCGACATAGAACCGCACTTC. It codes for CSASDIEPHF.

This clonotype was observed a few times. V and J are TRBV12-3 or TRBV12-4 and TRBJ1-5; 7 bases fit TRBD1. The CDR3 length is 15 residues. Trimming took 3 bases from V and 5 from J; bases not matched to a gene: 7. The chain's CDR3 is CASSFLRQGDQPQHF. CDR3 DNA: TGTGCCAGCAGTTTTTTGAGACAGGGTGATCAGCCCCAGCATTTT.

This clonotype was detected once. The J gene is TRBJ2-2, the V gene TRBV6-5; possible D gene TRBD1, 6 bases. This CDR3 has 16 residues. Germline CDR1 and CDR2: MNHEY and SVGAGI. The V gene lost 2 bases and the J gene lost 7 bases, with 17 bases spanning the gap. The CDR3 DNA reads as TGTGCCAGCAGTTACAGGAGCGCAGGGGACGGCGGGGAGCTGTTTTTT. Its translation is CASSYRSAGDGGELFF.

Many counts were recorded for this clonotype. The rearrangement joins TRBV29-1 to TRBJ2-5, with D maybe TRBD1 (6 bases). Trimming removed 4 bases at V and 5 bases at J, with 11 bases between. This CDR3 region has 12 residues. CDR1 SQVTM and CDR2 ANQGSEA come from the germline V gene. The CDR3: CSVVGQGETQYF. The CDR3, as DNA: TGCAGCGTTGTTGGGCAGGGGGAGACCCAGTACTTC. Using reference TRBV29-1 and TRBJ2-5 for the parts outside the CDR3, the full variable domain is SAVISQKPSRDICQRGTSLTIQCQVDSQVTMMFWYRQQPGQSLTLIATANQGSEATYESGFVIDKFPISRPNLTFSTLTVSNMSPEDSSIYLCSVVGQGETQYFGPGTRLLVL.

The gene calls are TRBV7-9 and TRBJ2-4; 9 nucleotides line up with TRBD2. The CDR3 length is 16 residues. The trim removed 3 bases at V and 0 bases at J, leaving 3 bases unmatched. Germline V gives CDR1 SEHNR, CDR2 FQNEAQ (reference sequence). In DNA form, the CDR3 reads TGTGCCAGCAGCTTCCCTAGCGGGGTAGCCAAAAACATTCAGTACTTC. This sequence encodes CASSFPSGVAKNIQYF.

This clonotype turned up a few times. V and J are TRBV20-1 and TRBJ2-3; D ambiguous. V lost 5 bases and J lost 3, with 6 bases in between. The V gene's germline CDR1 is DFQATT and CDR2 SNEGSKA (reference sequence). The CDR3 is 11 amino acids. The CDR3 reads CSASRTDTQYF. CDR3 coding DNA: TGCAGTGCTTCTAGAACAGATACGCAGTATTTT.

The DNA for the CDR3 is TGTGCCAGTAGTCCCACAAGCAGGGCGGCGGAAGAGCAGTACTTC. Translation gives CASSPTSRAAEEQYF. The chain has TRBV19 and TRBJ2-7, with a weak D call TRBD1 (5 bases). With 5 bases removed from V and 7 bases from J, the gap between germline ends came to 21 bases. Germline lookup yields CDR1 LNHDA and CDR2 SQIVND (reference sequence). The CDR3 runs to 15 residues.

The J gene is TRBJ2-7, the V gene TRBV20-1; 8 positions match TRBD2. Germline V CDR1 and CDR2: DFQATT, SNEGSKA (reference sequence). V dropped 6 bases and J dropped 4; count of bases not matched to a gene: 14. This CDR3 spans 15 amino acids. In nucleotides, the CDR3 is TGCAGTGCCCCCGCGTTCAGCGGGAGAAGGTACGAGCAGTACTTC. It is translated as CSAPAFSGRRYEQYF.

V usage is TRBV5-1 and J usage is TRBJ2-5; possibly TRBD2 for D (5 bases). CDR3 size: 16 residues. The germline gives CDR1 SGHRS, CDR2 YFSETQ. V shed 1 base and J shed 5 bases, with 18 bases lying between them. CDR3 sequence (DNA): TGCGCCAGCAGCTTGTCAGGCCCCGGGAAAGGGGAGACCCAGTACTTC. It translates to CASSLSGPGKGETQYF.

The chain links TRBV20-1 to TRBJ1-2; TRBD1 matches 12 bases. V was pared by 5 bases and J by 8 bases, with 9 bases of the junction left unmatched. This CDR3 has 14 amino acids. The germline gives CDR1 DFQATT, CDR2 SNEGSKA (reference sequence). The CDR3: CSAALGTGGWGYTF. The CDR3 DNA sequence: TGCAGTGCTGCGTTGGGGACAGGGGGCTGGGGCTACACCTTC.

The chain uses TRBV6-5 and TRBJ2-3; 8 bases map to TRBD2. CDR1 is MNHEY and CDR2 is SVGAGI in the germline V gene. V trimming: 0 bases; J trimming: 1 base; junction bases outside the gene matches: 0. The CDR3 spans 15 residues. DNA for the CDR3: TGTGCCAGCAGTTACTCGCGGGGGGGCACAGATACGCAGTATTTT. It yields the protein CASSYSRGGTDTQYF.

There are a few counts of this clonotype. This chain connects TRBV6-1 to TRBJ1-3, with TRBD1 identical over 9 bases. CDR3 length: 18 residues. Germline V lookup: CDR1 MNHNS, CDR2 SASEGT. J was trimmed by 0 bases and V by 1 base; bases with no gene match: 7. The CDR3: CASSEGFSGQGSGNTIYF. In DNA form, the CDR3 reads TGTGCCAGCAGTGAAGGATTTTCGGGACAGGGCTCTGGAAACACCATATATTTT.

The chain links TRBV18 to TRBJ2-7; 8 bases agree with TRBD2. CDR1 and CDR2 (germline): KGHSH, LQKENI. With V trimmed by 3 bases and J by 6 bases, 10 bases remained unmatched. This CDR3 has 15 amino acids. The CDR3 nucleotides are TGTGCCAGCTCACCGCACGGGACTAGTGTTGTCGAGCAGTACTTC. Protein product: CASSPHGTSVVEQYF.

The rearrangement links TRBV6-5 to TRBJ2-5; 11 bases are shared with TRBD1. Germline V lookup: CDR1 MNHEY, CDR2 SVGAGI. The CDR3 covers 17 residues. After removal of 0 bases from V and 1 base from J, the junction contained 4 bases not matched to a gene. The CDR3 spells CASSYSGTGGIQETQYF. The CDR3 nucleotides are TGTGCCAGCAGTTACTCCGGGACAGGGGGTATCCAAGAGACCCAGTACTTC.

This clonotype was recorded only once. The chain couples TRBV29-1 to TRBJ2-4, with TRBD2 matching over 15 bases. The CDR3 length is 14 residues. The V gene's germline CDR1 is SQVTM and CDR2 ANQGSEA. Trimming took 7 bases from V and 13 from J; bases not matched to a gene: 11. The DNA for the CDR3 is TGCAGCGCCCAGGGACTAGCGGGAGGTGAGGGGCAGTACTTC. Translation gives CSAQGLAGGEGQYF.

The table lists this clonotype with many counts. The V gene is TRBV20-1, the J gene TRBJ2-7; 8 bases are shared with TRBD2. The CDR3 runs to 13 residues. After removal of 5 bases from V and 1 base from J, the junction contained 4 bases not matched to a gene. The V gene's germline CDR1 is DFQATT and CDR2 SNEGSKA (reference sequence). The DNA for the CDR3 is TGCAGTGCTTCTAGCGGGTTATCCTACGAGCAGTACTTC. This gives the protein CSASSGLSYEQYF.

This clonotype came up a few times. The chain links TRBV25-1 to TRBJ1-3, with unresolved D. V lost 6 bases, J lost 0 bases, and 15 bases lay in between. The CDR3 has 16 residues. Germline CDR1 MGHDK, CDR2 SYGVNS. The CDR3 DNA sequence: TGTGCCAGCAGACCTAAATCGGAGAGCTCTGGAAACACCATATATTTT. It yields the protein CASRPKSESSGNTIYF. The entire variable domain, with the rest obtained from reference TRBV25-1 and TRBJ1-3, is as follows: EADIYQTPRYLVIGTGKKITLECSQTMGHDKMYWYQQDPGMELHLIHYSYGVNSTEKGDLSSESTVSRIRTEHFPLTLESARPSHTSQYLCASRPKSESSGNTIYFGEGSWLTVV.